The T cell receptor beta chain under discussion was sequenced for a study of blood T cells in healthy people across ages. Primers used in a second PCR of roughly 6 to 11 cycles were a sample-barcoded 5' primer and a J-beta primer mix. TCRdb analysed the 5' RACE reads with MiXCR anew, one entry per CDR3 protein. The repertoire has some 730,000 distinct CDR3 sequences, 22% of them found once; the top ten carry less than 25%. The table lists this clonotype with a few counts. Per the germline V gene, CDR1 is LGHNA and CDR2 is YNFKEQ. V was cut by 0 bases and J by 0 bases, with 12 bases left in between. The CDR3 has 17 residues.

The material sequenced was blood. This sequence joins TRBV4-2 and TRBJ1-3; D is undetermined. The sequence came from a man in his 70s in good health. CDR3 protein: CASSQELGENSGNTIYF. The CDR3 DNA reads TGTGCCAGCAGCCAAGAACTAGGAGAAAACTCTGGAAACACCATATATTTT.